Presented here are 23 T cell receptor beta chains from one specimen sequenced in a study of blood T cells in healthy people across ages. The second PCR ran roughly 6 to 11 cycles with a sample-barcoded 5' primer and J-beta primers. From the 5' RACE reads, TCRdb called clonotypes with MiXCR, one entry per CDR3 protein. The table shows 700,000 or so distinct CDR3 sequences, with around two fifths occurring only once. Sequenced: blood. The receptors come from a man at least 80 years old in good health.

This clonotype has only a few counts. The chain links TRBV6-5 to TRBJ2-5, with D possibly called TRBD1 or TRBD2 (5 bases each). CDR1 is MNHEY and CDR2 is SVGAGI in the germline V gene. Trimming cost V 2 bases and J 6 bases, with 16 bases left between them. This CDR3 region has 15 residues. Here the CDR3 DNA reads TGTGCCAGCAGTTACGGGACCGCGGTAACTAAGACCCAGTACTTC. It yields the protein CASSYGTAVTKTQYF.

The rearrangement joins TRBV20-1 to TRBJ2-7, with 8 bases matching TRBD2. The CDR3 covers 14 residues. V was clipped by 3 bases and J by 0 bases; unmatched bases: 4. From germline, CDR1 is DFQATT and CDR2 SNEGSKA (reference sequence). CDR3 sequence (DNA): TGCAGTGCTAGGCCCAGCGGGAGCTCCTACGAGCAGTACTTC. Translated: CSARPSGSSYEQYF.

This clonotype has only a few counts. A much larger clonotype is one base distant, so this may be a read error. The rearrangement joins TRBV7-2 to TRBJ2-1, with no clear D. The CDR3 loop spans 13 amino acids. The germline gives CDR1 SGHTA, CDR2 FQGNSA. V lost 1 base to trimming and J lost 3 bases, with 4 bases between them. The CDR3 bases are TGTGCCAGCAGCTTAGAACACTACAATGAGCAGTTCTTC. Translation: CASSLEHYNEQFF. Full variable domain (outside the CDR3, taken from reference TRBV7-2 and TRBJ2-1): GAGVSQSPSNKVTEKGKDVELRCDPISGHTALYWYRQSLGQGLEFLIYFQGNSAPDKSGLPSDRFSAERTGGSVSTLTIQRTQQEDSAVYLCASSLEHYNEQFFGPGTRLTVL.

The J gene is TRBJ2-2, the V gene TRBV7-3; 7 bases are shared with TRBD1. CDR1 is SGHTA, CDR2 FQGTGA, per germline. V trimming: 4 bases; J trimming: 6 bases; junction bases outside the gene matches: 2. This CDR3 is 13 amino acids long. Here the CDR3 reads CASSSTGSGELFF. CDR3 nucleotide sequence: TGTGCCAGCAGCTCGACAGGGTCCGGGGAGCTGTTTTTT.

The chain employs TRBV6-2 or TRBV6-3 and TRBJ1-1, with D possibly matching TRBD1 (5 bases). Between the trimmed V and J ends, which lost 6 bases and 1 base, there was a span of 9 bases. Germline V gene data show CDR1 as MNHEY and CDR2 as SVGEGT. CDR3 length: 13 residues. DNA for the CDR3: TGTGCCAGCAGATCAGACAGGAACACTGAAGCTTTCTTT. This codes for CASRSDRNTEAFF.

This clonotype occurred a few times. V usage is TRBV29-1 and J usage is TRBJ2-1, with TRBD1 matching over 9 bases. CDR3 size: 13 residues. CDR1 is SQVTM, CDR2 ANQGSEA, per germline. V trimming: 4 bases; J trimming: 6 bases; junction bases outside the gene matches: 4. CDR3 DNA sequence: TGCAGCGTTGCCGGGACAGGGATCAATGAGCAGTTCTTC. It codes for CSVAGTGINEQFF.

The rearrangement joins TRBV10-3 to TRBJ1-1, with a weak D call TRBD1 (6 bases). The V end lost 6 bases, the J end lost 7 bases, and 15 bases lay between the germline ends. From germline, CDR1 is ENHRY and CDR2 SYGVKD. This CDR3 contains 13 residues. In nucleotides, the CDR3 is TGTGCCATCAGCATACAGGGAACACTTGAAGCTTTCTTT. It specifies CAISIQGTLEAFF.

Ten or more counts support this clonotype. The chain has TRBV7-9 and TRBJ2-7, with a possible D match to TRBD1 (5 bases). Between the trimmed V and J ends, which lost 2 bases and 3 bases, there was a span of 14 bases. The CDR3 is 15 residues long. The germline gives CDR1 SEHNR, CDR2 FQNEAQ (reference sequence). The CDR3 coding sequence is TGTGCCAGCAGCTTATTGGGGCAACCCGGCTACGAGCAGTACTTC. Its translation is CASSLLGQPGYEQYF.

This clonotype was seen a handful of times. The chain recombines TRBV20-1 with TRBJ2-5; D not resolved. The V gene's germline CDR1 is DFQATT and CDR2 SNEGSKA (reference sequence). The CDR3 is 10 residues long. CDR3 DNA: TGCAATCCCCTGGGAGAGACCCAGTACTTC. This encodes CNPLGETQYF.

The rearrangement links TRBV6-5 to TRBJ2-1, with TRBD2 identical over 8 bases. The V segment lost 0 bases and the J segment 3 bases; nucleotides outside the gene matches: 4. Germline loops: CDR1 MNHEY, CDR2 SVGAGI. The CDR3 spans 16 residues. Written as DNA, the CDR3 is TGTGCCAGCAGTTACTCCCCAGCGGGGGACTACAATGAGCAGTTCTTC. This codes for CASSYSPAGDYNEQFF.

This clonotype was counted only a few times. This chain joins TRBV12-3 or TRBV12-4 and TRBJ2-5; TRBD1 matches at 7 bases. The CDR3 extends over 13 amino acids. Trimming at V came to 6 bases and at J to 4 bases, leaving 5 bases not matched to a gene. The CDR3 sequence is CASRPNRGETQYF. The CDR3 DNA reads TGTGCCAGCAGACCCAACAGGGGAGAGACCCAGTACTTC.

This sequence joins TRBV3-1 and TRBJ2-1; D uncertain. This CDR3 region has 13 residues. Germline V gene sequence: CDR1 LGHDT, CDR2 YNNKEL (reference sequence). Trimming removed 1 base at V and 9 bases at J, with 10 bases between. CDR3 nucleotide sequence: TGTGCCAGCAGCCAAGTTGCGGCAGGTGAGCAGTTCTTC. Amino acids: CASSQVAAGEQFF.

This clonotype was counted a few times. The CDR3 nucleotides read TGTGCCAGCGGGGGTGATCGCTATGAGCAGTTCTTC. It is translated as CASGGDRYEQFF. This chain links TRBV2 with TRBJ2-1; D tentatively reads TRBD1 or TRBD2 (5 bases each). This CDR3 has 12 residues. V gave up 8 bases and J gave up 8 bases, with 13 bases separating them. In germline, CDR1 is SNHLY, CDR2 FYNNEI.

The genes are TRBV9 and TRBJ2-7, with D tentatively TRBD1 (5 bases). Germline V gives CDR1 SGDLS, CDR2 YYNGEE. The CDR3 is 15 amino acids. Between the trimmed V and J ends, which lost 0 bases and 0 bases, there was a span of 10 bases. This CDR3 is CASSVAPGHSYEQYF. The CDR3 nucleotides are TGTGCCAGCAGCGTAGCTCCAGGGCACTCCTACGAGCAGTACTTC.

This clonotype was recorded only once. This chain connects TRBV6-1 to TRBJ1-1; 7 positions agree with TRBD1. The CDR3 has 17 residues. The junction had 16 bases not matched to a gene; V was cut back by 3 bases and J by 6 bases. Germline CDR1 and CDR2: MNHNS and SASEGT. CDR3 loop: CASSDTTRQGIRAEAFF. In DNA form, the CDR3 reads TGTGCCAGCAGTGACACTACCAGACAGGGTATTCGGGCTGAAGCTTTCTTT.

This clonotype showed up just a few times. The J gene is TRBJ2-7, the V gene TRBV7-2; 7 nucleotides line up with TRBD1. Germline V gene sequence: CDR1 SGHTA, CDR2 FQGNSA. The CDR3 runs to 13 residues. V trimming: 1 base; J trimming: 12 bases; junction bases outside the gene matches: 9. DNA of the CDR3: TGTGCCAGCAGCTTAGAGGGGGCAGGACCATTGTACTTC. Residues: CASSLEGAGPLYF.

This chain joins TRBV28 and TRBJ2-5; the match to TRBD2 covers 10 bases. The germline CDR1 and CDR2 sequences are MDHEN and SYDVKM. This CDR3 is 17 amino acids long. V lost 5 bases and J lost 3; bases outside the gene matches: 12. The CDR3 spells CASSPHRLAGYEETQYF. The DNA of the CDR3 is TGTGCCAGCAGTCCCCACCGACTAGCGGGTTATGAAGAGACCCAGTACTTC. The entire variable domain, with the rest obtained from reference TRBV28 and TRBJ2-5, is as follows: DVKVTQSSRYLVKRTGEKVFLECVQDMDHENMFWYRQDPGLGLRLIYFSYDVKMKEKGDIPEGYSVSREKKERFSLILESASTNQTSMYLCASSPHRLAGYEETQYFGPGTRLLVL.

CDR3 protein: CSARGDVHETQFF. The CDR3 DNA follows: TGCAGCGCGCGGGGTGACGTCCATGAGACCCAGTTCTTC. The genes are TRBV29-1 and TRBJ2-1; possibly TRBD2 for D (6 bases). CDR1 and CDR2 from the germline V gene are SQVTM and ANQGSEA. Trimming removed 7 bases at V and 13 bases at J, with 23 bases between. The CDR3 sequence is 13 residues long.

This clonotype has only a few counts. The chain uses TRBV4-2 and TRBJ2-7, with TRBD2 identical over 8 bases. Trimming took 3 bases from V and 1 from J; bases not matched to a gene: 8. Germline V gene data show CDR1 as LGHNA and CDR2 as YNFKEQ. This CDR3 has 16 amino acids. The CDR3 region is CASSQRAGAGSYEQYF. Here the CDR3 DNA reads TGTGCCAGCAGCCAGAGAGCGGGAGCAGGGTCCTACGAGCAGTACTTC.

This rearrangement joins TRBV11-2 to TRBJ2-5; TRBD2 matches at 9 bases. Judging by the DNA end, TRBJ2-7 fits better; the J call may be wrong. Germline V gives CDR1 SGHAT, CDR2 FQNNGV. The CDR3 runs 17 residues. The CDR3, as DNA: TGTGCCAGCAGCTTATCCCTAATAGCGGGAGACGGGAACGAGCAGTACTTC. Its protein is CASSLSLIAGDGNEQYF.

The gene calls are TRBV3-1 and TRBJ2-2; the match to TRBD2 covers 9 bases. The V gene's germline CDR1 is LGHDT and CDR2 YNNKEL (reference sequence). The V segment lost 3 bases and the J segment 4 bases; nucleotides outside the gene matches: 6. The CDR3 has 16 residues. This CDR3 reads CASSQMGLASTGELFF. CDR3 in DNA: TGTGCCAGCAGCCAGATGGGACTAGCCAGCACCGGGGAGCTGTTTTTT. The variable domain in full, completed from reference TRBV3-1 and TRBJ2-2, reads DTAVSQTPKYLVTQMGNDKSIKCEQNLGHDTMYWYKQDSKKFLKIMFSYNNKELIINETVPNRFSPKSPDKAHLNLHINSLELGDSAVYFCASSQMGLASTGELFFGEGSRLTVL.

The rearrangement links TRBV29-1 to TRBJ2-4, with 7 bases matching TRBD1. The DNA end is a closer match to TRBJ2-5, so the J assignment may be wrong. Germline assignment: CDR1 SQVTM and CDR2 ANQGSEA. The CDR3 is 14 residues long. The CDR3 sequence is CSVPSTDRKETQYF. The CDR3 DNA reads TGCAGCGTACCGTCCACGGACAGGAAAGAGACCCAGTACTTC.

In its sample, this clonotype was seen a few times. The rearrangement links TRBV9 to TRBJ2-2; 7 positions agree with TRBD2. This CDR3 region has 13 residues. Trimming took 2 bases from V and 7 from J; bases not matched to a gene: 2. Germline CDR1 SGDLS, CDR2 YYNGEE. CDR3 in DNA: TGTGCCAGCAGCGTTGGGGGGGACGGGGAGCTGTTTTTT. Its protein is CASSVGGDGELFF.